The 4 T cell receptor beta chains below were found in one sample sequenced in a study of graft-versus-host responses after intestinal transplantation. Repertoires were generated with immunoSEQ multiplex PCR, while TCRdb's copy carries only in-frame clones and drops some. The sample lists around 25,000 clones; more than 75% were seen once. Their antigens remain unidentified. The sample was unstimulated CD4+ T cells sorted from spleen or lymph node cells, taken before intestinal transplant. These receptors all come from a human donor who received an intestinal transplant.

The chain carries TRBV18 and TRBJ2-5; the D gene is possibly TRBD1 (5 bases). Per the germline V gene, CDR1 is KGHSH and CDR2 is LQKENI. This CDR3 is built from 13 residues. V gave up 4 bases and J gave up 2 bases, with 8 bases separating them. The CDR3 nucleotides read TGTGCCAGCTCACTGACAGCGCAAGAGACCCAGTACTTC. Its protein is CASSLTAQETQYF.

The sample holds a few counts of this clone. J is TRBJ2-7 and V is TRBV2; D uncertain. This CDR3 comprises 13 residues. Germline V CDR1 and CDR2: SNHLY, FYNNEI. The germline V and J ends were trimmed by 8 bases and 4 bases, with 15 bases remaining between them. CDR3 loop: CASSLLWRYEQYF. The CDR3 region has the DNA TGTGCCAGCTCGTTACTCTGGCGGTACGAGCAGTACTTC.

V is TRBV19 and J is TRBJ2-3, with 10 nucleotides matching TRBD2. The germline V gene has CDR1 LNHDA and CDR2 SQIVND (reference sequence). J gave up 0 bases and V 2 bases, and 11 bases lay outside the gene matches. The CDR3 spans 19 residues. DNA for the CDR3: TGTGCCAGTAGTATAACCAGCGGGGGGGCTCGAGCGAGCACAGATACGCAGTATTTT. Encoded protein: CASSITSGGARASTDTQYF.

This CDR3 reads CASSPRTSGGDNEQFF. CDR3 bases: TGCGCCAGCAGCCCGCGGACTAGCGGGGGTGACAATGAGCAGTTCTTC. This chain uses TRBV5-1 with TRBJ2-1, with 13 positions matching TRBD2. Germline assignment: CDR1 SGHRS and CDR2 YFSETQ. J gave up 5 bases and V 4 bases, and 6 bases lay outside the gene matches. The CDR3 covers 16 residues.